These T cell receptor beta chains were read from a single sample in a study of CD8+CD57+ T cells in acquired aplastic anemia. TCRdb analysed the reads with MiXCR anew, one entry per CDR3 protein. The data contain roughly 130,000 distinct CDR3 sequences, about 46% of them seen just once; the ten biggest clones take up roughly 2.7%. The specimen was sorted CD4+, CD8+, or CD8+CD57+ T cells (not recorded which) from PBMCs. The receptors were sampled from a human donor in good health, serving as a control. CDR3s include the opening cysteine and the closing phenylalanine or tryptophan. D genes are given only for firm matches. Clone size is stated in some rows and not others, as once, few, many or a class when expanded.

size	D	V	J	CDR3	DNA
NA	TRBD1	TRBV2	TRBJ1-2	CASSEGQGRSYGYTF	TGTGCCAGCAGTGAAGGACAGGGGAGAAGCTATGGCTACACCTTC
once	NA	TRBV15	TRBJ2-6	CATSRERGAGANVLTF	TGTGCCACCAGCAGAGAGAGGGGCGCTGGGGCCAACGTCCTGACTTTC
few	TRBD1	TRBV25-1	TRBJ1-1	CASSEYGTGERGTEAFF	TGTGCCAGCAGTGAATATGGGACAGGAGAGCGGGGCACTGAAGCTTTCTTT
many	NA	TRBV12-3/TRBV12-4	TRBJ1-3	CASSLGNTIYF	TGTGCCAGCAGTTTGGGAAACACCATATATTTT
NA	NA	TRBV6-5	TRBJ1-1	CTSSEVMTAEAFF	TGTACCAGCAGTGAAGTTATGACGGCTGAAGCTTTCTTT
few	NA	TRBV18	TRBJ1-1	CASSSLQGANTEAFF	TGTGCCAGCTCATCTCTTCAAGGGGCCAACACTGAAGCTTTCTTT
few	TRBD1	TRBV29-1	TRBJ1-2	CSVADRWNDYGYTF	TGCAGCGTTGCGGACAGGTGGAACGACTATGGCTACACCTTC
NA	TRBD1	TRBV2	TRBJ1-6	CASEGTGNSPLHF	TGTGCCAGCGAAGGGACAGGGAATTCACCCCTCCACTTT
many	NA	TRBV19	TRBJ2-3	CASTMTTHTDTQYF	TGTGCCAGTACCATGACCACCCACACAGATACGCAGTATTTT
few	TRBD2	TRBV25-1	TRBJ2-7	CASSEPITTSGEQYF	TGTGCCAGCAGTGAACCCATCACTACTAGCGGGGAGCAGTACTTC
many	TRBD1	TRBV7-2	TRBJ2-3	CASSLAGQISTGTQYF	TGTGCCAGCAGCTTAGCGGGACAGATAAGCACAGGTACGCAGTATTTT
many	NA	TRBV7-2	TRBJ1-6	CASSLDRDSPLHF	TGTGCCAGCAGCTTAGACAGGGATTCACCCCTCCACTTT
many	NA	TRBV12-3/TRBV12-4	TRBJ2-1	CASSLRTTLYNEQFF	TGTGCCAGCAGTTTACGGACTACCTTATACAATGAGCAGTTCTTC
many	NA	TRBV10-3	TRBJ1-4	CAISASDRSNEKLFF	TGTGCCATCAGCGCGTCAGACAGGTCGAATGAAAAACTGTTTTTT
NA	TRBD2	TRBV6-1	TRBJ2-3	CASSETLAGGATDTQYF	TGTGCCAGCAGTGAAACGCTAGCGGGGGGCGCCACAGATACGCAGTATTTT
many	TRBD1	TRBV7-9	TRBJ2-5	CASSPADRGLGETQYF	TGTGCCAGCAGCCCTGCGGACAGGGGGCTAGGAGAGACCCAGTACTTC
NA	TRBD1	TRBV5-1	TRBJ1-5	CASSLTGQSNQPQHF	TGCGCCAGCAGCTTGACGGGACAGAGCAATCAGCCCCAGCATTTT
medium-sized	NA	TRBV2	TRBJ1-6	CASKEQEGYNSPLHF	TGTGCCAGCAAGGAGCAGGAGGGCTATAATTCACCCCTCCACTTT
NA	NA	TRBV7-9	TRBJ1-1	CASSPRDERNTEAFF	TGTGCCAGCAGCCCCCGGGACGAACGGAACACTGAAGCTTTCTTT
NA	TRBD2	TRBV9	TRBJ2-6	CASSVSAGSGANVLTF	TGTGCCAGCAGCGTTTCAGCGGGGAGCGGGGCCAACGTCCTGACTTTC
NA	TRBD1	TRBV7-2	TRBJ1-2	CASSQQTGPGYTF	TGTGCCAGCAGCCAACAGACAGGGCCTGGCTACACCTTC
many	NA	TRBV19	TRBJ2-7	CATRSPPRGEQYF	TGTGCCACCAGGTCCCCTCCCCGAGGCGAGCAGTACTTC
NA	TRBD2	TRBV10-3	TRBJ2-5	CAISAGGQETQYF	TGTGCCATCAGCGCGGGGGGGCAAGAGACCCAGTACTTC
many	TRBD1	TRBV2	TRBJ1-2	CASSAGTGDGYTF	TGTGCCAGCAGTGCGGGTACAGGGGATGGCTACACCTTC
NA	NA	TRBV15	TRBJ2-7	CATSRDGTGTYEQYF	TGTGCCACCAGCAGAGATGGGACGGGCACCTACGAGCAGTACTTC
many	TRBD1	TRBV20-1	TRBJ1-2	CSARHLRQGAQVGYGYTF	TGCAGTGCTAGACATCTGAGACAGGGGGCGCAGGTTGGCTATGGCTACACCTTC
NA	TRBD1	TRBV29-1	TRBJ1-1	CSVTGGVGTEAFF	TGCAGCGTGACAGGGGGAGTTGGCACTGAAGCTTTCTTT
few	NA	TRBV7-9	TRBJ2-5	CASSSKDRETQYF	TGTGCCAGCAGCTCCAAGGATCGGGAGACCCAGTACTTC
once	NA	TRBV2	TRBJ2-5	CASIRDRQETQYF	TGTGCCAGCATTCGGGACCGACAAGAGACCCAGTACTTC
NA	NA	TRBV20-1	TRBJ1-4	CSARGSEGVREKLFF	TGCAGTGCTAGAGGGTCCGAGGGGGTTCGTGAAAAACTGTTTTTT
many	NA	TRBV6-4	TRBJ2-3	CASSDWASGTDTQYF	TGTGCCAGCAGTGACTGGGCTAGCGGCACAGATACGCAGTATTTT
many	NA	TRBV6-2/TRBV6-3	TRBJ2-7	CASSYIPGFSEQYF	TGTGCCAGCAGTTACATCCCTGGCTTCTCCGAGCAGTACTTC
many	NA	TRBV7-9	TRBJ1-1	CASTSGVNTEAFF	TGTGCCAGCACTTCCGGGGTTAACACTGAAGCTTTCTTT
once	NA	TRBV3-1	TRBJ1-5	CASNRMGGADNQPQHF	TGTGCCAGCAACCGTATGGGGGGGGCGGACAATCAGCCCCAGCATTTT
NA	NA	TRBV19	TRBJ2-1	CASTMIGGDNEQFF	TGTGCCAGTACCATGATCGGCGGGGACAATGAGCAGTTCTTC
many	NA	TRBV27	TRBJ1-2	CASSLGQGLGGYTF	TGTGCCAGCAGTTTAGGCCAGGGGCTGGGTGGCTACACCTTC
NA	TRBD1	TRBV19	TRBJ1-1	CASRSTGRKAFF	TGTGCCAGTAGGTCGACAGGGCGGAAAGCTTTCTTT
NA	NA	TRBV10-3	TRBJ1-3	CAISVRAPGNTIYF	TGTGCCATCAGTGTCAGGGCACCTGGAAACACCATATATTTT
few	TRBD1	TRBV7-2	TRBJ2-7	CASSFHGQGAYEQYF	TGTGCCAGCAGCTTCCACGGACAGGGAGCCTACGAGCAGTACTTC
NA	NA	TRBV7-6	TRBJ1-2	CASSLGSLDGYTF	TGTGCCAGCAGCTTAGGTTCACTGGATGGCTACACCTTC
many	NA	TRBV5-6	TRBJ2-5	CASSIATEETQYF	TGTGCCAGCAGCATCGCGACAGAAGAGACCCAGTACTTC
many	NA	TRBV2	TRBJ1-5	CASRLAANQPQHF	TGTGCCAGCCGACTAGCCGCCAATCAGCCCCAGCATTTT